This TCR beta chain was recorded in a study of T cells in Graves' hyperthyroidism and ophthalmopathy (dated by TCRdb to the late 2010s). In terms of the full investigation: Peripheral blood samples were taken at initial diagnosis, before any treatment was given. TCR Vbeta CDR3 sequencing of roughly 140 peripheral blood samples (more than 40 ophthalmopathy, 75 hyperthyroidism and about 17 progressor patients) is reported in the paper. To identify distinguishing TCR V-J signatures, a discovery cohort of around 100 patients was used, comprising 43 with Graves' ophthalmopathy and some 60 with stable Graves' hyperthyroidism. Once sampling was done, hyperthyroidism patients were given methimazole at a starting dose of 30 mg daily, whereas ophthalmopathy patients were given high-dose intravenous methylprednisolone. Thyroid tissue and blood T-cell repertoires from about 6 Graves' hyperthyroidism patients were also compared in the study. The roughly 90 discovery patients were divided at random into training and test sets in a 7:3 ratio. Prospective prediction of ophthalmopathy was tested in an independent validation cohort of 18 to 20 hyperthyroidism patients and 17 patients who later progressed to ophthalmopathy.

The TCR beta CDR3 regions were amplified from the RNA transcripts. For the first round of RT-PCR on the TCR CDR3, the HTBI primer set was used together with the Qiagen OneStep RT-PCR kit. Libraries were constructed in a second round of multiplex PCR, after which size selection and purification were carried out. Sequencing of the libraries was done on an Illumina HiSeq2000 using paired-end 100 bp reads. Concerning the study's data processing: SOAPnuke was used to process the raw data, throwing out any read that contained adapters or uncalled bases, had a mean Phred below 15, or lacked an exact constant-primer or identifier match. High-quality paired reads were merged using COPE v1.2.5, and each unique nucleotide sequence was defined as a clonotype. MiTCR v1.1 was used to align the clonotypes against IMGT TRBV, TRBD and TRBJ reference segments. Only V-J combinations with frequency above 0.0001, covering about 99% of repertoires, were analysed. The TCS score was defined as the ratio of F50 (clonal expansion) to E x V (chaos), calculated using BLOSUM62-based TCRdist between CDR3 peptides within each V-J. Welch's t-statistics and random forest reduced some 510 V-J features to 10 to 15, which were used in a naive Bayes classifier (R e1071). The public reads were reprocessed in TCRdb via fastp at Q25 and MiXCR, keeping in-frame beta chains. Each CDR3 protein gets just one entry, which takes the most common genes and DNA from the rows behind it. These V and J calls originate from TCRdb's pipeline instead of the authors' own analysis. For this sample there are hundreds of thousands of distinct CDR3 sequences; approximately 15% appear just once. Around 5.4% of the sample is taken by the ten largest.

CDR1 and CDR2, per the germline V gene (reference sequence), are LNHDA and SQIVND. Reading from cysteine to phenylalanine, the CDR3 counts 14 amino acids. Here the CDR3 DNA is all that survives: 42 bases in frame from base 1. The V end gives up 5 bases and the J end 6 bases, leaving 9 bases in the junction not matched to a gene. The sample holds many counts of this clonotype. It lacks a known antigen. Qualities for individual bases were not recorded, and no much larger clone is one base off. Hyperthyroidism patients were newly diagnosed, with disease duration under 2 months, and aged 18 to 65 years. Any patient with an uncontrolled infection, another autoimmune disease, pregnancy or lactation was excluded. Diagnoses were established on the basis of clinical symptoms, serum thyroxine and TRAb, thyroid ultrasound, and orbital computed tomography. Blood from progressor patients was drawn when they were first diagnosed with hyperthyroidism, before any ophthalmopathy symptoms appeared. Ficoll-Paque density gradient centrifugation was used to isolate PBMCs from around 10 ml of fresh peripheral blood. Progressor patients were initially diagnosed with Graves' hyperthyroidism and developed ophthalmopathy during follow-up. Total RNA was extracted with Trizol reagent, and quality was checked on an Agilent 2100 Bioanalyzer.

General study outcomes and caveats: No statistical method was used to fix the sample size in advance, and group allocation was not hidden from the investigators. In validation, the model predicted progression to ophthalmopathy a median of approximately 6.6 months before onset, with roughly 70% sensitivity and about 72% specificity. A model built on a 13 V-J signature distinguished ophthalmopathy from stable hyperthyroidism, reaching about 88% sensitivity and 81.08% specificity in cross-validation and 80%/75% in testing. Most expanded thyroid clonotypes (frequency above 0.001) were also detected in blood, suggesting blood repertoires may reflect thyroid immune responses.

Material for sequencing was blood. This receptor was identified in a woman aged 25 to 45 with Graves' hyperthyroidism that later progressed to Graves' ophthalmopathy. The rearranged chain carries TRBV19 and TRBJ1-2, and TRBD1 aligns with 7 junction nucleotides. The CDR3 here reads CASSADREYNGYTF. The nucleotides are TGTGCCAGTAGTGCCGACAGGGAATATAATGGCTACACCTTC.